This T cell receptor beta chain was identified in a study of T cells after yellow fever vaccination. This clonotype was picked up many times. Antigen specificity is unknown. TCRdb independently ran MiXCR on the 5' RACE reads; one entry per CDR3 protein. The sample has a few hundred thousand distinct CDR3 sequences, approximately 8% seen once. Study findings and constraints: Boosting was followed by the reappearance of most primary-vaccination clones (around 96% CD4, 85% to 90% CD8).

Trimming stripped 3 bases from V and 5 bases from J, with 5 bases between. Germline V gives CDR1 LNHNV, CDR2 YYDKDF (reference sequence). CDR3 size: 12 residues. The sequencing used PBMCs, collected 45 days after the first yellow fever vaccination. The gene calls are TRBV15 and TRBJ1-5; D is ambiguous. The sequence was obtained from a young man who received the YFV17D yellow fever vaccine. CDR3 residues: CATSSGDQPQHF. CDR3 bases: TGTGCCACCAGCAGTGGTGATCAGCCCCAGCATTTT.